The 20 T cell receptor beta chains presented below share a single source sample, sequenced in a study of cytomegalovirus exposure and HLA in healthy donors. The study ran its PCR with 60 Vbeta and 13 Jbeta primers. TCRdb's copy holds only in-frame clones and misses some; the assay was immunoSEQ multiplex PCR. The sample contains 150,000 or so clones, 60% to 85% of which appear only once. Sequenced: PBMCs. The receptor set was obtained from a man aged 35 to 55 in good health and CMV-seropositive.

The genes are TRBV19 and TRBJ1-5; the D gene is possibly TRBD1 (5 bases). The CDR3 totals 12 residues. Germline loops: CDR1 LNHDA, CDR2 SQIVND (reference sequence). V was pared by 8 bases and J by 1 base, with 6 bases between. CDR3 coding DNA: TGTGCCAGTGGGGGGAGCAATCAGCCCCAGCATTTT. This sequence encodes CASGGSNQPQHF.

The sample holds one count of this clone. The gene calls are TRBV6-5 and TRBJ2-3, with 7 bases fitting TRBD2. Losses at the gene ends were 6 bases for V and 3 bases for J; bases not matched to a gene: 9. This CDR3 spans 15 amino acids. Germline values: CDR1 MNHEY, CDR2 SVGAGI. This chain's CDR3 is CASSPWRESTDTQYF. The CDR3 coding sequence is TGTGCCAGCAGCCCTTGGCGGGAGTCAACAGATACGCAGTATTTT.

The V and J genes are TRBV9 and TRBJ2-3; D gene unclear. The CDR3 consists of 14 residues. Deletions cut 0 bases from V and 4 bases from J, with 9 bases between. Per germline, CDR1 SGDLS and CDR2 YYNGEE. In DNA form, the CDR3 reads TGTGCCAGCAGCGTAGCTCCACTATCAGATACGCAGTATTTT. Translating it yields CASSVAPLSDTQYF.

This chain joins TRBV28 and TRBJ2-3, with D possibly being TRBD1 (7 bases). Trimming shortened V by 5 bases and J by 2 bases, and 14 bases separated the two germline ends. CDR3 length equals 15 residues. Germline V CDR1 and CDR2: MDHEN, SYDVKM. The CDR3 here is CASSLGGQHTDTQYF. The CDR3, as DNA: TGTGCCAGCAGTCTGGGGGGACAGCACACAGATACGCAGTATTTT.

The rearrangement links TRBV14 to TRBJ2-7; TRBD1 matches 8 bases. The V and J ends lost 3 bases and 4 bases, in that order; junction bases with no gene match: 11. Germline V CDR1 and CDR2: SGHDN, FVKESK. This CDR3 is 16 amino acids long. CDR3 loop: CASSHLGQGLGYEQYF. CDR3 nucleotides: TGTGCCAGCAGCCACCTAGGACAGGGCTTGGGTTACGAGCAGTACTTC.

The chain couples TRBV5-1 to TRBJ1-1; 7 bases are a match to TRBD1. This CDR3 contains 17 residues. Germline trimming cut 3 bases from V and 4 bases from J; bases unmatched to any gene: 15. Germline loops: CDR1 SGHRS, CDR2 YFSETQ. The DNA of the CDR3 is TGCGCCAGCAGCTCGTTGATTACAGGGGTGGCAAGCACTGAAGCTTTCTTT. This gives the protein CASSSLITGVASTEAFF.

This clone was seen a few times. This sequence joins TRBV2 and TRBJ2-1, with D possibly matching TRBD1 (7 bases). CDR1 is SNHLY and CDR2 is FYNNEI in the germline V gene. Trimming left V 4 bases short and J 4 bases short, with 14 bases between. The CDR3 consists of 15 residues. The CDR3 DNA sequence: TGTGCCAGCAGTGTCGCCCAGGGGGGTTACAATGAGCAGTTCTTC. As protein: CASSVAQGGYNEQFF. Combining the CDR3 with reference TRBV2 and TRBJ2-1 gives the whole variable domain EPEVTQTPSHQVTQMGQEVILRCVPISNHLYFYWYRQILGQKVEFLVSFYNNEISEKSEIFDDQFSVERPDGSNFTLKIRSTKLEDSAMYFCASSVAQGGYNEQFFGPGTRLTVL.

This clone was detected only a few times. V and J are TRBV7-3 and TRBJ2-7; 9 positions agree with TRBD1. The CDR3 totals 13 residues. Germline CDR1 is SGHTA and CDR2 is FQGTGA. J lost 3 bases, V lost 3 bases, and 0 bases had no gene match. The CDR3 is CASSLTGGYEQYF. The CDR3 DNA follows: TGTGCCAGCAGCTTGACAGGGGGCTACGAGCAGTACTTC.

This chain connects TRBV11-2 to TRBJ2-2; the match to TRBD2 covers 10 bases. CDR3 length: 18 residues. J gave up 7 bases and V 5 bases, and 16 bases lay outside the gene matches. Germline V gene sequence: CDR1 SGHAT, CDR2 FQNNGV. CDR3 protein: CASSPRASGRAVGGELFF. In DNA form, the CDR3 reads TGTGCCAGCAGCCCTAGAGCAAGCGGGAGGGCCGTAGGCGGGGAGCTGTTTTTT.

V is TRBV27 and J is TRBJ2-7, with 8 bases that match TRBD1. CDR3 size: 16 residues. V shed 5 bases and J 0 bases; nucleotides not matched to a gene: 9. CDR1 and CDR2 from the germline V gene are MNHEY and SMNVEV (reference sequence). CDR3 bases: TGTGCCAGCAGTCCCGGGACAGGTTTAAGCTCCTACGAGCAGTACTTC. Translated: CASSPGTGLSSYEQYF.

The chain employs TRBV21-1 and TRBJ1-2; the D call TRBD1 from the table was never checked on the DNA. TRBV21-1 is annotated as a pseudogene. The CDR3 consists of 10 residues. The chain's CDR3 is CASSGRGYTF. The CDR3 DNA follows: TGTGCCAGCAGCGGCCGAGGCTACACCTTC.

CDR3 nucleotides: TGTGCCAGCAGCTTGAGCAGGGGGAGAGGCGGGGAGCTGTTTTTT. Translated, it gives CASSLSRGRGGELFF. The gene calls are TRBV5-6 and TRBJ2-2, with 7 bases aligning to TRBD1. V was clipped by 1 base and J by 7 bases; unmatched bases: 7. CDR3 length: 15 residues. The germline V gene has CDR1 SGHDT and CDR2 YYEEEE.

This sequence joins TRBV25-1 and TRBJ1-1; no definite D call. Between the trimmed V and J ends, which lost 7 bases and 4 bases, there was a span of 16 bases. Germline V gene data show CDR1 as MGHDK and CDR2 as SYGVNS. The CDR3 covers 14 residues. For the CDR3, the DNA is TGTGCCAGCATCCCCGCTCTGGGGAGCACTGAAGCTTTCTTT. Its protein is CASIPALGSTEAFF.

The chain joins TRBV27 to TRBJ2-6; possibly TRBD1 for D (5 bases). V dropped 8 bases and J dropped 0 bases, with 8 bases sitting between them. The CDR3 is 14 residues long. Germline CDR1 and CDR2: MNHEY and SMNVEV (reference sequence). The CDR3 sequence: CASYDSSGANVLTF. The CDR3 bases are TGTGCCAGCTACGACAGCTCTGGGGCCAACGTCCTGACTTTC.

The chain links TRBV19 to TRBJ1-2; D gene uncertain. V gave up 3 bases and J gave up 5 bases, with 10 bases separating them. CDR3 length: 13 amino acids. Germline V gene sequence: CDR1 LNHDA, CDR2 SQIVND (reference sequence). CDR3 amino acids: CASSMGQPYGYTF. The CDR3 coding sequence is TGTGCCAGTAGTATGGGCCAGCCTTATGGCTACACCTTC.

Here the CDR3 DNA reads TGTGCCAGCAGCTTACCTTATACAGGGGGGGAGGACATTCAGTACTTC. This gives the protein CASSLPYTGGEDIQYF. The V and J genes are TRBV5-4 and TRBJ2-4, with a possible D match to TRBD1 (8 bases). The germline V gene has CDR1 SGHNT and CDR2 YYREEE (reference sequence). The CDR3 covers 16 residues. The ends were cut back, 2 bases at V and 8 bases at J, with 20 bases in the middle.

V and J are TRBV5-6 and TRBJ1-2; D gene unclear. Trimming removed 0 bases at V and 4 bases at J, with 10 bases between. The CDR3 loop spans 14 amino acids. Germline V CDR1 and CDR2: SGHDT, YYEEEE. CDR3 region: CASSLAGVTYGYTF. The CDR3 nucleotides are TGTGCCAGCAGCTTGGCCGGGGTTACCTATGGCTACACCTTC.

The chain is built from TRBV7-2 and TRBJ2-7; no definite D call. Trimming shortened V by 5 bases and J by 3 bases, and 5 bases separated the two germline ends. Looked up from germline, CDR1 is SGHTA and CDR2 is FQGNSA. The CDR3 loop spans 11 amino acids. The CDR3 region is CASSRSYEQYF. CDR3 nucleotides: TGTGCCAGCAGCCGGAGCTACGAGCAGTACTTC.

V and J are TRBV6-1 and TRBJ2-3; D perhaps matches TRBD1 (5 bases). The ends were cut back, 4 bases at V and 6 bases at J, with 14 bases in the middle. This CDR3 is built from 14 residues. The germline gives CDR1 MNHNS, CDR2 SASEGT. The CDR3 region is CASSGGWGWDTQYF. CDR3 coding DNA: TGTGCCAGCAGTGGGGGCTGGGGTTGGGATACGCAGTATTTT.

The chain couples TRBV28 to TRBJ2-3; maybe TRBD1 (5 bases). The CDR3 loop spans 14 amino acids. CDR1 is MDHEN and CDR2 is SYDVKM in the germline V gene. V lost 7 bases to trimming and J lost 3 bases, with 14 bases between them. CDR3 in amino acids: CASKGIGSTDTQYF. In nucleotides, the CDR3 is TGTGCCAGCAAGGGGATCGGGTCTACAGATACGCAGTATTTT. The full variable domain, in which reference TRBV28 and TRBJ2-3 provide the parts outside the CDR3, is DVKVTQSSRYLVKRTGEKVFLECVQDMDHENMFWYRQDPGLGLRLIYFSYDVKMKEKGDIPEGYSVSREKKERFSLILESASTNQTSMYLCASKGIGSTDTQYFGPGTRLTVL.